These 8 T cell receptor beta chains were all obtained from the same sample, sequenced in a study of blood T cell repertoires in COVID-19 (dated by TCRdb to 2020 to 2021). Libraries were built with the immunoSEQ multiplex PCR assay. This immuneACCESS table, as held by TCRdb, lists in-frame sequences with V and J called but not all clones. Of the missing ones, under half trace to an unresolved V gene in checked studies; the others have no known cause. The sample profile shows 110,000 or so clones; approximately 84% of them were found once. Less than 2% of the sample rests with the top ten. The source material was peripheral blood. These TCRs come from a man aged 50-59 years with acute or convalescent COVID-19.

The rearrangement links TRBV10-3 to TRBJ1-2; 9 bases map to TRBD1. The CDR3 has 16 amino acids. Germline loops: CDR1 ENHRY, CDR2 SYGVKD. The J segment lost 2 bases and the V segment lost 3 bases, leaving 7 bases of the junction unmatched. CDR3 amino acids: CAISDGGDRENYGYTF. The CDR3 DNA reads TGTGCCATCAGTGACGGAGGGGACAGGGAAAACTATGGCTACACCTTC.

The rearrangement joins TRBV9 to TRBJ1-2; no clear D gene. Trimming took 4 bases from V and 10 from J, leaving 11 bases between them. From germline, CDR1 is SGDLS and CDR2 YYNGEE. The CDR3 is 11 amino acids. The CDR3 sequence: CASSLNGDYTF. DNA for the CDR3: TGTGCCAGCAGCCTGAATGGAGACTACACCTTC.

This clone was detected a few times. The chain joins TRBV15 to TRBJ1-3; 7 positions agree with TRBD1. Germline V gives CDR1 LNHNV, CDR2 YYDKDF (reference sequence). CDR3 length equals 17 residues. The junction had 10 bases not matched to a gene; V was cut back by 1 base and J by 4 bases. CDR3 nucleotide sequence: TGTGCCACCAGCAGAGGCAAGGAGGGGGCGCGAGGAAACACCATATATTTT. Protein product: CATSRGKEGARGNTIYF.

This chain links TRBV12-5 with TRBJ1-5; 9 bases map to TRBD1. The V segment lost 6 bases and the J segment 6 bases; nucleotides outside the gene matches: 9. Per the germline V gene, CDR1 is LGHNT and CDR2 is FRNRAP. The CDR3 length is 15 residues. The CDR3 bases are TGTGCTAGTGGAAGGGACAGGGTTACCAGTCAGCCCCAGCATTTT. Translating it yields CASGRDRVTSQPQHF.

In this sample, this clone turned up a few times. The J gene is TRBJ1-1, the V gene TRBV7-9, with a tentative D call TRBD1 (5 bases). The CDR3 spans 14 residues. V lost 4 bases, J lost 3 bases, and 12 bases lay in between. Germline V gene sequence: CDR1 SEHNR, CDR2 FQNEAQ (reference sequence). The chain's CDR3 is CASSSTRADTEAFF. The CDR3 region has the DNA TGTGCCAGCAGCTCGACCAGGGCGGACACTGAAGCTTTCTTT.

The chain is built from TRBV9 and TRBJ1-2, with no clear D. From germline, CDR1 is SGDLS and CDR2 YYNGEE. The CDR3 runs 13 residues. V lost 4 bases and J lost 4, with 11 bases in between. CDR3: CASSPQSGYGYTF. The CDR3 DNA is TGTGCCAGCAGCCCACAGTCTGGCTATGGCTACACCTTC. The full variable domain, with the rest looked up from reference TRBV9 and TRBJ1-2, is DSGVTQTPKHLITATGQRVTLRCSPRSGDLSVYWYQQSLDQGLQFLIQYYNGEERAKGNILERFSAQQFPDLHSELNLSSLELGDSALYFCASSPQSGYGYTFGSGTRLTVV.

V and J are TRBV5-5 and TRBJ1-2; 9 nucleotides line up with TRBD1. The J segment lost 4 bases and the V segment lost 3 bases, leaving 4 bases of the junction unmatched. Germline assignment: CDR1 SGHKS and CDR2 YYEKEE (reference sequence). CDR3 length: 14 residues. In DNA, the CDR3 is TGTGCCAGCAGCTCAACAGGGGGCACCTATGGCTACACCTTC. It translates to CASSSTGGTYGYTF. Filled out from reference TRBV5-5 and TRBJ1-2, the complete variable domain reads DAGVTQSPTHLIKTRGQQVTLRCSPISGHKSVSWYQQVLGQGPQFIFQYYEKEERGRGNFPDRFSARQFPNYSSELNVNALLLGDSALYLCASSSTGGTYGYTFGSGTRLTVV.

This clone was detected only once. The rearrangement links TRBV10-3 to TRBJ1-2; D might be TRBD1 (5 bases). Trimming cost V 2 bases and J 0 bases, with 13 bases left between them. The CDR3 is made up of 16 amino acids. Germline-derived CDR1 and CDR2 are ENHRY and SYGVKD. The CDR3 loop reads CAISENKGGANYGYTF. CDR3 nucleotides: TGTGCCATCAGTGAGAACAAAGGAGGGGCTAACTATGGCTACACCTTC.